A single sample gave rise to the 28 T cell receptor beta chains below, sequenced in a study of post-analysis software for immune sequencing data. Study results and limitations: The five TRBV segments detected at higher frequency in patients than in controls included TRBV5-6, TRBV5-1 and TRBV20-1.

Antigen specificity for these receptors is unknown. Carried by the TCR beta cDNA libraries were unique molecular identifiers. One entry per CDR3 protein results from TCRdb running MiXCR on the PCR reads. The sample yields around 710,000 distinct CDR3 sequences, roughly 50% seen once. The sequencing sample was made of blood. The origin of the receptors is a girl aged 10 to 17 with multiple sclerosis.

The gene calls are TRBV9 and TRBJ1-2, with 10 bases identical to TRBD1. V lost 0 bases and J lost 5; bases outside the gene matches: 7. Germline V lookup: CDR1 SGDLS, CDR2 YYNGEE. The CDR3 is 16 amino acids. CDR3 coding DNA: TGTGCCAGCAGCGTAGGATGGACAGGGGGACATTATGGCTACACCTTC. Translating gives CASSVGWTGGHYGYTF. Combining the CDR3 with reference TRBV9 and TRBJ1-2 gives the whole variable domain DSGVTQTPKHLITATGQRVTLRCSPRSGDLSVYWYQQSLDQGLQFLIQYYNGEERAKGNILERFSAQQFPDLHSELNLSSLELGDSALYFCASSVGWTGGHYGYTFGSGTRLTVV.

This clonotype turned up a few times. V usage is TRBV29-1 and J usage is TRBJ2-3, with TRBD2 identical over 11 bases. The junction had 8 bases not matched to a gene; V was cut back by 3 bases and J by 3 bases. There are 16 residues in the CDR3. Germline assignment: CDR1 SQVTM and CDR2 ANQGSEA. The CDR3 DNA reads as TGCAGCGTTGAGGGTAGCGGGAGGGCCCGAACAGATACGCAGTATTTT. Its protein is CSVEGSGRARTDTQYF.

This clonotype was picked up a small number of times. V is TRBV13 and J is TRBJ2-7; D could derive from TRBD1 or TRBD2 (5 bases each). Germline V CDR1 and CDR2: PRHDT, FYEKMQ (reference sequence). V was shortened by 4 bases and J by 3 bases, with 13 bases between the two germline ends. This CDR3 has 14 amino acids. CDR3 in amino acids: CASSSGTPSYEQYF. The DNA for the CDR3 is TGTGCCAGCAGCTCCGGGACCCCCAGCTACGAGCAGTACTTC.

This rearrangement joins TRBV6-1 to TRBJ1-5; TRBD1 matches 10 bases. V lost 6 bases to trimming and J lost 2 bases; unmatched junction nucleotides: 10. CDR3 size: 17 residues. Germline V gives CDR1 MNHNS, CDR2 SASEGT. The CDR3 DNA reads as TGTGCCAGCAGGCCGGGACAGGGGCTATCGGGCAATCAGCCCCAGCATTTT. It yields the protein CASRPGQGLSGNQPQHF.

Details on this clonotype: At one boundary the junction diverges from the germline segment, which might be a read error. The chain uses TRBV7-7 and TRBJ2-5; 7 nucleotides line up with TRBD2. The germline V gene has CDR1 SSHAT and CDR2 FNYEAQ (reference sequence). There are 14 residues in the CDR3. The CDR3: CASSWAGDAETQYF. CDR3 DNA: TGTGCTAGCAGCTGGGCGGGAGATGCGGAGACCCAGTACTTC. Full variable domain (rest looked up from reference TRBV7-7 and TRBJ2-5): GAGVSQSPRYKVTKRGQDVTLRCDPISSHATLYWYQQALGQGPEFLTYFNYEAQPDKSGLPSDRFSAERPEGSISTLTIQRTEQRDSAMYRCASSWAGDAETQYFGPGTRLLVL.

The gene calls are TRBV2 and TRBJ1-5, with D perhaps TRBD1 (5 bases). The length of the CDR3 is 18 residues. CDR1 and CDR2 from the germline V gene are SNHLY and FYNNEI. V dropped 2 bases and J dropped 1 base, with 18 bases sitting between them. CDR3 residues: CASSEPRDRHGSNQPQHF. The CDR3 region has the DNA TGTGCCAGCAGTGAACCCCGGGACCGCCATGGGAGCAATCAGCCCCAGCATTTT.

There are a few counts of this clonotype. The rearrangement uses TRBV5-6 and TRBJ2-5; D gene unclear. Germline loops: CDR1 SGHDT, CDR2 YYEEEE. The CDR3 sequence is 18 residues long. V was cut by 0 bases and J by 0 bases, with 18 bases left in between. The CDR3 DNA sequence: TGTGCCAGCAGCTTGGGGCAGTATCCTGCCCGCGACCAAGAGACCCAGTACTTC. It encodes CASSLGQYPARDQETQYF.

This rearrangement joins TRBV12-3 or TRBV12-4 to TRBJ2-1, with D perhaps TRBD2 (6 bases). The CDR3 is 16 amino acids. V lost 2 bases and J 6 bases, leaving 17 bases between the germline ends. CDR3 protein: CASSLKRLATTNEQFF. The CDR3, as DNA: TGTGCCAGCAGTTTAAAGAGGCTAGCGACGACCAATGAGCAGTTCTTC.

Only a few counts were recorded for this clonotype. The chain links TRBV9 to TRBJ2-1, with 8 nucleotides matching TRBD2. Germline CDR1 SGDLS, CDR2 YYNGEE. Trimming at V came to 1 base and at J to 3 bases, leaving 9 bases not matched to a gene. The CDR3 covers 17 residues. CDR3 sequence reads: CASSVLAGGAFYNEQFF. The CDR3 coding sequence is TGTGCCAGCAGCGTATTGGCCGGGGGGGCCTTCTACAATGAGCAGTTCTTC.

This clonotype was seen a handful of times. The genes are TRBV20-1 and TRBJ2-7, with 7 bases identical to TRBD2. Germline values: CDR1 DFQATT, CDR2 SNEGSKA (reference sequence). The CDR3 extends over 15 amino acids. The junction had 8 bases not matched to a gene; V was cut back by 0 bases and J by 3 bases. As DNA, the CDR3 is TGCAGTGCTAGAGATCTCCCCACGGGAGGCTACGAGCAGTACTTC. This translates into CSARDLPTGGYEQYF.

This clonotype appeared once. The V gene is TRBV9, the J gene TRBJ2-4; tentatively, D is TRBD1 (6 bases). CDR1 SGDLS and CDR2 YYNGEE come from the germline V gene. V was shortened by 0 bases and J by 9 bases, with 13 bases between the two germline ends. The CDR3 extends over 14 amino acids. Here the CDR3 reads CASSVGGTRGIQYF. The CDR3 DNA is TGTGCCAGCAGCGTAGGGGGGACAAGGGGCATTCAGTACTTC.

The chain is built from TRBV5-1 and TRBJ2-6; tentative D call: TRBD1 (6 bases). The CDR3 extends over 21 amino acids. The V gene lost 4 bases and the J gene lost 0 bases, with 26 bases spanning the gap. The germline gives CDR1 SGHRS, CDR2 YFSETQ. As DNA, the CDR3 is TGCGCCAGCAGCCTTAACCACCGGACAGTCTCTATACCCTCTGGGGCCAACGTCCTGACTTTC. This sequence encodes CASSLNHRTVSIPSGANVLTF.

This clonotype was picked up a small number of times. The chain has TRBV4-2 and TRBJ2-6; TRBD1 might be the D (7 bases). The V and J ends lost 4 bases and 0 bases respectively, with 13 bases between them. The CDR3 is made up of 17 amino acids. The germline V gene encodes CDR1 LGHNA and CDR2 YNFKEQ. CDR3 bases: TGTGCCAGCAGCCGGGGGGACAGCCACTCTGGGGCCAACGTCCTGACTTTC. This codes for CASSRGDSHSGANVLTF.

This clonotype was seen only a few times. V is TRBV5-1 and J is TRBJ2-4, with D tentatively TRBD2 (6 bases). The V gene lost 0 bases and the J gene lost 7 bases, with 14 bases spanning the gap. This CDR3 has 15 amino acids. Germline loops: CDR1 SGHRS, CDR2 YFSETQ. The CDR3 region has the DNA TGCGCCAGCAGCTTGGCCATAGCGGCTCGGAACATTCAGTACTTC. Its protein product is CASSLAIAARNIQYF.

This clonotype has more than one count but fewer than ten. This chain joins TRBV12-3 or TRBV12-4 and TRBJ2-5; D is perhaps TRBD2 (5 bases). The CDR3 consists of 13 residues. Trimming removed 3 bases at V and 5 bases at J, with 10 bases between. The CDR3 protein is CASSFDGEETQYF. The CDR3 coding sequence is TGTGCCAGCAGTTTTGATGGGGAGGAGACCCAGTACTTC.

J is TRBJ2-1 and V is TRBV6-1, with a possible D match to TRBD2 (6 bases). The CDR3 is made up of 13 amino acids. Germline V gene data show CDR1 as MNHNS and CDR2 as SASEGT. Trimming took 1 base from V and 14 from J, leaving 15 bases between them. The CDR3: CASSEVSGSSKFF. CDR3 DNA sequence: TGTGCCAGCAGTGAAGTCTCCGGGAGTAGCAAGTTCTTC.

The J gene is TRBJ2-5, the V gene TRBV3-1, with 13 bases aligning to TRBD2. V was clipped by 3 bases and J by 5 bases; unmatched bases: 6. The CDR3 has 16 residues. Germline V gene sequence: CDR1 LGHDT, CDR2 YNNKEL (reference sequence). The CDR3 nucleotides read TGTGCCAGCAGCCAGTCACTAGCGGGAGGGGGGGAGACCCAGTACTTC. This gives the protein CASSQSLAGGGETQYF.

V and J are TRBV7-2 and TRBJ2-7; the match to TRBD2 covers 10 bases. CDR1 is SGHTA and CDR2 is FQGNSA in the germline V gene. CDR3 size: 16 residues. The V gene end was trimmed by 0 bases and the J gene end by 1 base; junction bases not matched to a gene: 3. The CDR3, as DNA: TGTGCCAGCAGCTTAGCGGCTAGCGGGAGATCCTACGAGCAGTACTTC. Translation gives CASSLAASGRSYEQYF.

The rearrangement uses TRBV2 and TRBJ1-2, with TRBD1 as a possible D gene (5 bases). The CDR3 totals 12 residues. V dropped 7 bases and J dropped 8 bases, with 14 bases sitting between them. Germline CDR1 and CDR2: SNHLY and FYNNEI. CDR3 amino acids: CASNQGPGGYTF. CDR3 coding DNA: TGTGCCAGCAATCAGGGCCCAGGAGGCTACACCTTC. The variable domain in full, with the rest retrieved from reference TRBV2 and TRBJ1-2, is EPEVTQTPSHQVTQMGQEVILRCVPISNHLYFYWYRQILGQKVEFLVSFYNNEISEKSEIFDDQFSVERPDGSNFTLKIRSTKLEDSAMYFCASNQGPGGYTFGSGTRLTVV.

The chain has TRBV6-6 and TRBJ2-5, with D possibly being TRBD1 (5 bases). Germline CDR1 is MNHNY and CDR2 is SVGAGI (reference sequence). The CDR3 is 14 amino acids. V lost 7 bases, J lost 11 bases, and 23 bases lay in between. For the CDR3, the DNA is TGTGCCAGCACCCCCGAAGGGGTACTTGGTGAGCAGTACTTC. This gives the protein CASTPEGVLGEQYF.

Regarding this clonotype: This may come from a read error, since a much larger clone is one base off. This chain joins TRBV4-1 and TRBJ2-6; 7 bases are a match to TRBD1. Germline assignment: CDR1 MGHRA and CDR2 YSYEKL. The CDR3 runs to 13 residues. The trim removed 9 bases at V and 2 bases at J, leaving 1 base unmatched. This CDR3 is CASTGAGANVLTF. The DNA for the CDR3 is TGCGCCAGTACAGGGGCTGGGGCCAACGTCCTGACTTTC.

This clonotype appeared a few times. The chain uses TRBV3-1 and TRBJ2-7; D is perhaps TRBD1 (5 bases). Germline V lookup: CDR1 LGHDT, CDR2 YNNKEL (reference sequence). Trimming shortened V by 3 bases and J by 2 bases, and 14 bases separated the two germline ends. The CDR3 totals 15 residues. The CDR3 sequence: CASSHMTAKTYEQYF. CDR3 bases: TGTGCCAGCAGCCATATGACAGCTAAGACCTACGAGCAGTACTTC.

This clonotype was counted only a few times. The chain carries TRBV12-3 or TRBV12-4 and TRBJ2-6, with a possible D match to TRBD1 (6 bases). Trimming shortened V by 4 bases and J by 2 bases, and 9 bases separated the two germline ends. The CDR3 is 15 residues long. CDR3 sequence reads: CASSSWGPGANVLTF. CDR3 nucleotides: TGTGCCAGCAGTTCCTGGGGGCCTGGGGCCAACGTCCTGACTTTC.

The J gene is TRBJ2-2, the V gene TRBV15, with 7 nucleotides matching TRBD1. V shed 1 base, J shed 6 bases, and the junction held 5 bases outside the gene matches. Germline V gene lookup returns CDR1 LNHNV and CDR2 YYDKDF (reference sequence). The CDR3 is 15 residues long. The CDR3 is CATSRGQGVAGELFF. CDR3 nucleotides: TGTGCCACCAGCAGAGGGCAGGGGGTCGCCGGGGAGCTGTTTTTT.

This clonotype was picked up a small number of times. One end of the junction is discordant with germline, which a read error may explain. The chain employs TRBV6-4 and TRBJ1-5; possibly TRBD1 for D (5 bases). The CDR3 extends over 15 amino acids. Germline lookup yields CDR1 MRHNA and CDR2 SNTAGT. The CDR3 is CASSDSAGSNQPQHF. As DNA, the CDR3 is TGTGCCAGCAGTGACTCGGCAGGGAGCAACCAGCCCCAGCATTTT.

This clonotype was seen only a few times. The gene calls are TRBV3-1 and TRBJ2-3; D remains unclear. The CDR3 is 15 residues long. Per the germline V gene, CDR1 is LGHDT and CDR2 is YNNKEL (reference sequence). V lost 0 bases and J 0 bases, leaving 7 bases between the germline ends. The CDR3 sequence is CASSQDFFSTDTQYF. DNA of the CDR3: TGTGCCAGCAGCCAAGACTTCTTTAGCACAGATACGCAGTATTTT.

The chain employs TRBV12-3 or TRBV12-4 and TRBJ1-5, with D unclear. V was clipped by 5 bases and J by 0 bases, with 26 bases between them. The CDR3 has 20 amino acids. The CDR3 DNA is TGTGCCAGCAGTCCCTATCTGGCCCCCGTGGGCGACAATAGCAATCAGCCCCAGCATTTT. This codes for CASSPYLAPVGDNSNQPQHF.

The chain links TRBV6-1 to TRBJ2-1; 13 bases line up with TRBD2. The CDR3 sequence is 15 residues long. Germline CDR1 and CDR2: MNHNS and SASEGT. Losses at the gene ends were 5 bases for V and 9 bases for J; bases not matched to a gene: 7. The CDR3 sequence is CASSQTSGRASEQFF. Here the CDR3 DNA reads TGTGCCAGCAGTCAAACTAGCGGGAGGGCGAGTGAGCAGTTCTTC.